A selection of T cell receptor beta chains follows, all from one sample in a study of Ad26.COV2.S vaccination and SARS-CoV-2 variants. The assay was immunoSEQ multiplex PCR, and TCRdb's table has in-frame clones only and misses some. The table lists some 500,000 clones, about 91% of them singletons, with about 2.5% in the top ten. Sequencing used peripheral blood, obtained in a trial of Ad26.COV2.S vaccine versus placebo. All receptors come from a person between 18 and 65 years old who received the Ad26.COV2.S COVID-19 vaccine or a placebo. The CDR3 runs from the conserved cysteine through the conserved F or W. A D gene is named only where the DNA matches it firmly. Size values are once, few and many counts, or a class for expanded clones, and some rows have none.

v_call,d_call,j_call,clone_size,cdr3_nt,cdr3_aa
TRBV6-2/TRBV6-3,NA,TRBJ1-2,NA,TGTGCCAGCAGTTACTGGCCCGGAGGAGACTATGGCTACACCTTC,CASSYWPGGDYGYTF
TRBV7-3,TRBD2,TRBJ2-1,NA,TGTGCCAGCAGCGGACCGGGACTAGGGCGTGAGCAGTTCTTC,CASSGPGLGREQFF
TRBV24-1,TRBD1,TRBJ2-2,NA,TGTGCCACCAGCCTCAGGGGGCAGAGCGGGGAGCTGTTTTTT,CATSLRGQSGELFF
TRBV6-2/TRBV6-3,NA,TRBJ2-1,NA,TGTGCCAGCAGCCGGGGGTGGGGGCTAGCCTACAATGAGCAGTTCTTC,CASSRGWGLAYNEQFF
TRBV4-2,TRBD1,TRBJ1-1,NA,TGTGCCAGCAGCCAAGAAGGGGTTCTGGACAGGGAAAACACTGAAGCTTTCTTT,CASSQEGVLDRENTEAFF
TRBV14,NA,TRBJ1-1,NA,TGTGCCAGCAGCGTACAGCCGAACACTGAAGCTTTCTTT,CASSVQPNTEAFF
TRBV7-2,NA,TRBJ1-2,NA,TGTGCCAGCAGCTTAAGGCGGGGTTCTGGCTACACCTTC,CASSLRRGSGYTF
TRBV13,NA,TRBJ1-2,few,TGTGCCAGCAGCACGCGACCCGATGAAAACCCTGGCTACACCTTC,CASSTRPDENPGYTF
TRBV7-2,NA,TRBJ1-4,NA,TGTGCCAGCAGCTTCCAACCGGCCCAGTCTGAAAAACTGTTTTTT,CASSFQPAQSEKLFF
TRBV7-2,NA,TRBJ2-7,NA,TGTGCCAGCAGCACCGACACGGGACGGTCCTACGAGCAGTACTTC,CASSTDTGRSYEQYF
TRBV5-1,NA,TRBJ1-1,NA,TGCGCCAGCAGCTTGCGCGGGCGGTTGAGCACTGAAGCTTTCTTT,CASSLRGRLSTEAFF
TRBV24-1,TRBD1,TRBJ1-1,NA,TGTGCCACCAGTGACCCAGGACAGGGGGGCACTGAAGCTTTCTTT,CATSDPGQGGTEAFF
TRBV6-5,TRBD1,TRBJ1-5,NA,TGTCGATCCGGGACAGGGGTGGGTCAGCCCCAGCATTTT,CRSGTGVGQPQHF
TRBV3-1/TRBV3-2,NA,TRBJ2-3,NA,TGTGCCAGCAGCTACCTGGGGGAGGTTGGGCAGTATTTT,CASSYLGEVGQYF
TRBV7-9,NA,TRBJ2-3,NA,TGTGCCAGCAGCCGCACGACAGATACGCAGTATTTT,CASSRTTDTQYF
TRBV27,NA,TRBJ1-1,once,TGTGCCAGCAGTGGCCGGGACGCGATCCTTGTGGGTGAAGCTTTCTTT,CASSGRDAILVGEAFF
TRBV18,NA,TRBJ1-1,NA,TGTGCCAGCTCACCAACAGGACAGAGTGAAGCTTTCTTT,CASSPTGQSEAFF
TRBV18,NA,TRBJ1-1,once,TGTGCCAGCTCACCAGGTTTCAGGCGGGGCACTGAAGCTTTCTTT,CASSPGFRRGTEAFF
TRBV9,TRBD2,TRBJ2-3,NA,TGTGCCAGCAGCGTAGAGGGGACTAGCGGGGGGCTGAGCACAGATACGCAGTATTTT,CASSVEGTSGGLSTDTQYF
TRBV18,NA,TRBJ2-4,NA,TGTGCCAGCTCACCGACCGGGGGATTTGACATTCAGTACTTC,CASSPTGGFDIQYF
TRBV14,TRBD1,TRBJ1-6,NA,TGTGCCAGCAGCCACGGGACAGCTTATTCACCCCTCCACTTT,CASSHGTAYSPLHF
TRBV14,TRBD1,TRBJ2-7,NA,TGTGCCAGCAGCGTACAGGGGGCGGACTACGAGCAGTACTTC,CASSVQGADYEQYF
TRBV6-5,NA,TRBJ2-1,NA,TGTGCCAGCAGTTACGGGGGGGCCTACTATAACAATGAGCAGTTCTTC,CASSYGGAYYNNEQFF
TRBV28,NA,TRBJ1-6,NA,TGTGCCAGCACAGGGGCTGGCACCTATAATTCACCCCTCCACTTT,CASTGAGTYNSPLHF
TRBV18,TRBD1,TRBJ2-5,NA,TGTGCCAGCTCACATGGGACAGTCCTAGGAGAGACCCAGTACTTC,CASSHGTVLGETQYF
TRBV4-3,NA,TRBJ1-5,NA,TGCGCCAGCAGCCTACAAGCAGCGGATCAGCCCCAGCATTTT,CASSLQAADQPQHF
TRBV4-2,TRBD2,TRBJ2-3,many,TGTGCCAGCAGCCCCGAACCGACTAGCGGGGGCTCAGATACGCAGTATTTT,CASSPEPTSGGSDTQYF
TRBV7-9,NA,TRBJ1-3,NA,TGTGCCAGCAGCTTCATCGTCTCTGGAAACACCATATATTTT,CASSFIVSGNTIYF
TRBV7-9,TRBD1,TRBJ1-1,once,TGTGCCAGAGAAGACCTTCAGACAGGGAACAACACTGAAGCTTTCTTT,CAREDLQTGNNTEAFF
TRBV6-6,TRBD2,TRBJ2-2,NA,TGTGCCAGCAGTCCGGGACTAGCGGGAGGGAACACCGGGGAGCTGTTTTTT,CASSPGLAGGNTGELFF
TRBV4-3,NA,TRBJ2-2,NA,TGCGCCAGCAGCCAAGATCTAGGGCTCAGGACCGGGGAGCTGTTTTTT,CASSQDLGLRTGELFF
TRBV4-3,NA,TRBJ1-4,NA,TGCGCCAGCAGCCAAGATTCTGGCCGAGGGGAAAAACTGTTTTTT,CASSQDSGRGEKLFF
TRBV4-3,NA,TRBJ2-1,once,TGCGCCAGCAGCCAAGATGGGGCGGAAGGTGAGCAGTTCTTC,CASSQDGAEGEQFF
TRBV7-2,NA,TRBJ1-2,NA,TGTGCCAGCAGCCCACTCGGGGCAGTTTATTCCTATGGCTACACCTTC,CASSPLGAVYSYGYTF
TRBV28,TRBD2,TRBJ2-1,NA,TGTGCCAGCAGTTCCAGCGGGAGAAGTTACAATGAGCAGTTCTTC,CASSSSGRSYNEQFF
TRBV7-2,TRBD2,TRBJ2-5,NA,TGTGCCGCGGGGGAAGAGACCCAGTACTTC,CAAGEETQYF
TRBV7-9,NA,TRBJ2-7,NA,TGTGCCAGCAGCGGAGAGGGGGGGAACGAGCAGTACTTC,CASSGEGGNEQYF
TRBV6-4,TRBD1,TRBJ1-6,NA,TGTGCCAGCAGTGAGTCGGACAGGGGGCCTTCACCCCTCCACTTT,CASSESDRGPSPLHF
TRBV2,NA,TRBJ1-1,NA,TGTGCCAGCCACGGGGCCGTCATGAACACTGAAGCTTTCTTT,CASHGAVMNTEAFF
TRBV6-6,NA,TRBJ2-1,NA,TGTGCCAGCAGTTTAGCGGACGCGCGGTACAATGAGCAGTTCTTC,CASSLADARYNEQFF
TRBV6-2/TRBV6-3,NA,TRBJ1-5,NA,TGTGCCAGCAGTTACCGGCAGGGGCTGCCCCAGCATTTT,CASSYRQGLPQHF
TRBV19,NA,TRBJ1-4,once,TGTGCCAGTAGGCCTAGGGGTAGGGGAACTAATGAAAAACTGTTTTTT,CASRPRGRGTNEKLFF
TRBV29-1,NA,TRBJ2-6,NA,TGCAGCGTTCCTGCTCCTTCTGGGGCCAACGTCCTGACTTTC,CSVPAPSGANVLTF
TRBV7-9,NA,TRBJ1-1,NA,TGTGCCAGCAGCTTCGGCAGGGCCAACACTGAAGCTTTCTTT,CASSFGRANTEAFF
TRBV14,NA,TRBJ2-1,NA,TGTGCCAGCAGCCAAGAATTGATAGGGGGGTGGGATGAGCAGTTCTTC,CASSQELIGGWDEQFF
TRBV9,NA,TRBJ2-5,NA,TGTGCCAGCAGCGTTGGGGTCGGCGGTGATGAGACCCAGTACTTC,CASSVGVGGDETQYF
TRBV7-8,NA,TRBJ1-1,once,TGTGCCAGCAGCTTAGCGCCCAGGGACACTGAAGCTTTCTTT,CASSLAPRDTEAFF
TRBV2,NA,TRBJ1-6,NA,TGTGCCAGCAGTGAACTCGGGGTGGGGAATTCACCCCTCCACTTT,CASSELGVGNSPLHF
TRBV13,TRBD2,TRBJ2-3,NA,TGTGCCAGCAGCCCTAGCGGGGGGTCGGCAGATACGCAGTATTTT,CASSPSGGSADTQYF
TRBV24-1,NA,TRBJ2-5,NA,TGTGCCACCAGAGGGTCCGCGGGCACTGACTGGGGAACCCAGTACTTC,CATRGSAGTDWGTQYF
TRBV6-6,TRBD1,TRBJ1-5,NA,TGTGCCAGCAGTTACCCGGGACAGAACGATCAGCCCCAGCATTTT,CASSYPGQNDQPQHF
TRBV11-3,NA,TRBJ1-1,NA,TGTGCCAGCAGCTTAGCTGGACAGCAGGCTTTCTTT,CASSLAGQQAFF
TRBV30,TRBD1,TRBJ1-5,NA,TGTGCCTGGAGTCATTATCCGGGACAGGGGGGCCAGCCCCAGCATTTT,CAWSHYPGQGGQPQHF